These 25 T cell receptor beta chains came from one sample sequenced in a study of T cell changes during pregnancy in multiple sclerosis. TCRdb's table, derived via immunoSEQ multiplex PCR, lists solely in-frame clones and lacks some. Of some 60,000 clones in the sample, around 90% were seen once. The material was peripheral blood, obtained in the first trimester of pregnancy. These TCRs come from a female donor in good health, enrolled as a control in a pregnancy study.

The gene calls are TRBV28 and TRBJ2-7; no clear D. The germline gives CDR1 MDHEN, CDR2 SYDVKM. The CDR3 spans 11 residues. V was cut by 5 bases and J by 4 bases, with 6 bases left in between. DNA for the CDR3: TGTGCCAGCAGTATCGGTTACGAGCAGTACTTC. It encodes CASSIGYEQYF.

This chain joins TRBV9 and TRBJ2-5; D ambiguous. The V end lost 4 bases, the J end lost 0 bases, and 4 bases lay between the germline ends. The CDR3 has 12 residues. Germline CDR1 SGDLS, CDR2 YYNGEE. DNA for the CDR3: TGTGCCAGCAGCCGGGACCAAGAGACCCAGTACTTC. Residues: CASSRDQETQYF.

This chain uses TRBV7-6 with TRBJ2-5; 8 positions match TRBD1. The CDR3 consists of 15 residues. V shed 5 bases, J shed 2 bases, and the junction held 7 bases outside the gene matches. From germline, CDR1 is SGHVS and CDR2 FNYEAQ. DNA of the CDR3: TGTGCCAGCAGCGTCGGGACAGGAGGGCAAGAGACCCAGTACTTC. Protein product: CASSVGTGGQETQYF.

V gene TRBV19 combines with J gene TRBJ2-3; no clear D gene. The CDR3 covers 14 residues. V shed 6 bases and J shed 2 bases, with 12 bases lying between them. Germline V gives CDR1 LNHDA, CDR2 SQIVND (reference sequence). CDR3 residues: CASSPGRFTDTQYF. CDR3 DNA sequence: TGTGCCAGTAGCCCGGGTAGATTCACAGATACGCAGTATTTT.

The chain recombines TRBV9 with TRBJ2-2; perhaps TRBD1 as D (6 bases). CDR3 size: 20 residues. CDR1 and CDR2 (germline): SGDLS, YYNGEE. Trimming stripped 0 bases from V and 5 bases from J, with 26 bases between. The CDR3 DNA reads as TGTGCCAGCAGCGTAGCTACCCCGACAGGAATGGAAGTTAGTACCGGGGAGCTGTTTTTT. It is translated as CASSVATPTGMEVSTGELFF.

This CDR3 is CASSPTSGGGTGELFF. The CDR3, as DNA: TGCGCCAGCAGCCCTACTTCCGGGGGGGGAACCGGGGAGCTGTTTTTT. This chain connects TRBV4-1 to TRBJ2-2; TRBD2 matches 8 bases. V dropped 4 bases and J dropped 5; count of bases not matched to a gene: 9. The CDR3 has 16 residues. Germline values: CDR1 MGHRA, CDR2 YSYEKL.

The chain employs TRBV2 and TRBJ1-1; D is perhaps TRBD1 (5 bases). Germline CDR1 reads SNHLY; CDR2 reads FYNNEI. This CDR3 has 13 residues. The V end was cut by 0 bases, the J end by 11 bases, with 13 bases between. The CDR3 spells CASSEASGGGAFF. For the CDR3, the DNA is TGTGCCAGCAGTGAAGCGTCCGGGGGTGGGGCTTTCTTT.

This chain connects TRBV18 to TRBJ1-2; 8 bases agree with TRBD1. The length of the CDR3 is 13 residues. Germline V gives CDR1 KGHSH, CDR2 LQKENI. V shed 3 bases, J shed 7 bases, and the junction held 4 bases outside the gene matches. This CDR3 is CASSPTGGLGYTF. The DNA for the CDR3 is TGTGCCAGCTCACCTACAGGGGGGCTTGGCTACACCTTC.

This chain uses TRBV2 with TRBJ1-5; D gene unclear. Trimming left V 1 base short and J 0 bases short, with 4 bases between. The CDR3 runs to 14 residues. Germline assignment: CDR1 SNHLY and CDR2 FYNNEI. As DNA, the CDR3 is TGTGCCAGCAGTGAAGGGCTTAGCAATCAGCCCCAGCATTTT. Amino acid sequence: CASSEGLSNQPQHF.

J is TRBJ1-2 and V is TRBV4-3, with TRBD1 as a possible D gene (5 bases). CDR3 length: 15 amino acids. V gave up 2 bases and J gave up 1 base, with 11 bases separating them. The germline CDR1 and CDR2 sequences are LGHNA and YSLEER. CDR3 coding DNA: TGCGCCAGCAGCCAACAGGGCGGACGTAACTATGGCTACACCTTC. This gives the protein CASSQQGGRNYGYTF.

The chain has TRBV11-3 and TRBJ2-5; TRBD1 agrees at 7 bases. V lost 3 bases, J lost 3 bases, and 10 bases stayed unmatched. Germline V CDR1 and CDR2: SGHNT, YENEEA. The CDR3 is made up of 16 amino acids. The CDR3 sequence is CASSFILGTAEETQYF. As DNA, the CDR3 is TGTGCCAGCAGCTTTATACTCGGGACAGCTGAAGAGACCCAGTACTTC.

This chain connects TRBV4-1 to TRBJ2-2; 9 positions agree with TRBD1. V lost 3 bases, J lost 7 bases, and 15 bases stayed unmatched. The germline CDR1 and CDR2 sequences are MGHRA and YSYEKL. CDR3 length: 18 amino acids. CDR3 in DNA: TGCGCCAGCAGCCAGGAACTTACAGGGGGCGCATTGGGCGGGGAGCTGTTTTTT. This encodes CASSQELTGGALGGELFF.

The rearrangement joins TRBV11-3 to TRBJ2-3; 13 bases agree with TRBD2. The CDR3 is 18 residues long. CDR1 is SGHNT and CDR2 is YENEEA in the germline V gene. Trimming cost V 4 bases and J 2 bases; bases outside gene matches: 9. The CDR3: CASSWGRLAGGYTDTQYF. The DNA for the CDR3 is TGTGCCAGCAGCTGGGGTAGACTAGCGGGAGGATACACAGATACGCAGTATTTT. The whole variable domain, remainder taken from reference TRBV11-3 and TRBJ2-3, is EAGVVQSPRYKIIEKKQPVAFWCNPISGHNTLYWYLQNLGQGPELLIRYENEEAVDDSQLPKDRFSAERLKGVDSTLKIQPAELGDSAVYLCASSWGRLAGGYTDTQYFGPGTRLTVL.

The CDR3 sequence: CASSTTGGFQNGYTF. CDR3 sequence (DNA): TGCGCCAGCAGCACAACAGGGGGATTCCAAAATGGCTACACCTTC. V is TRBV5-1 and J is TRBJ1-2, with 8 nucleotides matching TRBD1. Germline trimming cut 4 bases from V and 6 bases from J; bases unmatched to any gene: 11. CDR3 length: 15 amino acids. Germline V gene data show CDR1 as SGHRS and CDR2 as YFSETQ. Supplemented by reference TRBV5-1 and TRBJ1-2, the full variable domain reads KAGVTQTPRYLIKTRGQQVTLSCSPISGHRSVSWYQQTPGQGLQFLFEYFSETQRNKGNFPGRFSGRQFSNSRSEMNVSTLELGDSALYLCASSTTGGFQNGYTFGSGTRLTVV.

The CDR3 nucleotides read TGTGCCAGCAGTTACGTGCAGGGGGGTCCACCTGAGCAGTTCTTC. It specifies CASSYVQGGPPEQFF. This chain joins TRBV6-5 and TRBJ2-1; D is possibly TRBD1 (7 bases). In germline, CDR1 is MNHEY, CDR2 SVGAGI. V lost 2 bases and J 9 bases, leaving 17 bases between the germline ends. This CDR3 comprises 15 residues.

The chain couples TRBV9 to TRBJ2-1, with TRBD2 matching over 10 bases. The V and J ends lost 0 bases and 3 bases, in that order; junction bases with no gene match: 3. CDR1 is SGDLS and CDR2 is YYNGEE in the germline V gene. This CDR3 is built from 16 residues. CDR3 DNA sequence: TGTGCCAGCAGCGTAGGAGGACTAGCGGTCTACAATGAGCAGTTCTTC. Its protein is CASSVGGLAVYNEQFF.

This clone was seen only once. This chain uses TRBV5-1 with TRBJ2-7; perhaps TRBD2 as D (5 bases). This CDR3 region has 12 residues. Trimming left V 0 bases short and J 6 bases short, with 7 bases between. From germline, CDR1 is SGHRS and CDR2 YFSETQ. The CDR3 spells CASSLVRGEQYF. The CDR3, as DNA: TGCGCCAGCAGCTTGGTACGGGGCGAGCAGTACTTC.

Only one count was recorded for this clone. This sequence joins TRBV28 and TRBJ1-3; 8 bases are a match to TRBD1. The CDR3 consists of 16 residues. In germline, CDR1 is MDHEN, CDR2 SYDVKM. V dropped 3 bases and J dropped 8; count of bases not matched to a gene: 12. This CDR3 reads CASSLPQGAVIDTIYF. Written as DNA, the CDR3 is TGTGCCAGCAGTTTGCCTCAGGGGGCCGTGATAGACACCATATATTTT. The whole variable domain, remainder taken from reference TRBV28 and TRBJ1-3, is DVKVTQSSRYLVKRTGEKVFLECVQDMDHENMFWYRQDPGLGLRLIYFSYDVKMKEKGDIPEGYSVSREKKERFSLILESASTNQTSMYLCASSLPQGAVIDTIYFGEGSWLTVV.

This clone was observed a handful of times. Distinct nucleotide sequences in the sample also encode this CDR3. V and J are TRBV7-9 and TRBJ2-7; no clear D gene. This CDR3 has 13 amino acids. Between the trimmed V and J ends, which lost 1 base and 0 bases, there was a span of 4 bases. The germline V gene has CDR1 SEHNR and CDR2 FQNEAQ (reference sequence). The CDR3 nucleotides are TGTGCCAGCAGCTTAGACAGCTCCTACGAGCAGTACTTC. Translating it yields CASSLDSSYEQYF.

V is TRBV28 and J is TRBJ2-1; 9 bases are a match to TRBD2. V lost 5 bases and J lost 5; bases outside the gene matches: 7. The length of the CDR3 is 15 residues. Germline V CDR1 and CDR2: MDHEN, SYDVKM. The CDR3 is CASSPGTSQDNEQFF. CDR3 nucleotides: TGTGCCAGCAGTCCCGGGACTAGCCAGGACAATGAGCAGTTCTTC.

This sequence joins TRBV9 and TRBJ1-5; 10 bases fit TRBD1. CDR3 length: 14 residues. With V trimmed by 3 bases and J by 10 bases, 7 bases remained unmatched. The germline V gene has CDR1 SGDLS and CDR2 YYNGEE. The CDR3 DNA reads as TGTGCCAGCAGCGACGGGACAGGGGTGGAACCCCAGCATTTT. It translates to CASSDGTGVEPQHF.

This rearrangement joins TRBV2 to TRBJ2-7; TRBD1 is a possible D gene (6 bases). CDR3 length: 14 residues. V shed 4 bases and J shed 1 base, with 11 bases lying between them. Germline V gives CDR1 SNHLY, CDR2 FYNNEI. CDR3 nucleotides: TGTGCCAGCAGTGCTAACAGGGTTTCCTACGAGCAGTACTTC. It is translated as CASSANRVSYEQYF.

The rearrangement joins TRBV6-5 to TRBJ1-1; the D gene is possibly TRBD1 (6 bases). Between the trimmed V and J ends, which lost 6 bases and 2 bases, there was a span of 10 bases. Germline loops: CDR1 MNHEY, CDR2 SVGAGI. The CDR3 spans 13 residues. The CDR3 reads CASRATGNTEAFF. The CDR3 DNA follows: TGTGCCAGCAGGGCGACAGGAAACACTGAAGCTTTCTTT.

The chain combines TRBV9 with TRBJ1-2; no firm D call. The CDR3 runs 13 residues. Germline V gives CDR1 SGDLS, CDR2 YYNGEE. V was pared by 0 bases and J by 8 bases, with 11 bases between. CDR3 sequence: CASSVDGLEGYTF. The CDR3 coding sequence is TGTGCCAGCAGCGTAGACGGCCTGGAGGGCTACACCTTC.

The chain links TRBV11-1 to TRBJ1-2, with D tentatively TRBD1 (6 bases). V gave up 2 bases and J gave up 3 bases, with 10 bases separating them. The CDR3 spans 14 residues. Germline V gene data show CDR1 as SGHAT and CDR2 as FQDESV (reference sequence). Here the CDR3 reads CASSLSGVDYGYTF. The DNA for the CDR3 is TGTGCCAGCAGCTTATCAGGGGTGGACTATGGCTACACCTTC. The full variable domain, completed using reference TRBV11-1 and TRBJ1-2, is EAEVAQSPRYKITEKSQAVAFWCDPISGHATLYWYRQILGQGPELLVQFQDESVVDDSQLPKDRFSAERLKGVDSTLKIQPAELGDSAMYLCASSLSGVDYGYTFGSGTRLTVV.